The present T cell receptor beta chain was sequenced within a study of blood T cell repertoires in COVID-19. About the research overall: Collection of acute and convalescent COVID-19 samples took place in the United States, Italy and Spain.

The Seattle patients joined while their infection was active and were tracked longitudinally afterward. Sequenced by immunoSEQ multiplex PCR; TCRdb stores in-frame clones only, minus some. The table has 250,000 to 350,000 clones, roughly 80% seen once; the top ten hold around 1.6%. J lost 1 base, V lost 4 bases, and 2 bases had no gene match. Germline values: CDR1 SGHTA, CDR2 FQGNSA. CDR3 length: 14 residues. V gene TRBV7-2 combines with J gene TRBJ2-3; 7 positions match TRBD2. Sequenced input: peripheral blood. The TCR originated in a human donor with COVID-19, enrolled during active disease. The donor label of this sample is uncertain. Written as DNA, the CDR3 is TGTGCCAGCAGCTGGGCGGGAGGCACAGATACGCAGTATTTT. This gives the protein CASSWAGGTDTQYF.